This passage covers 27 T cell receptor beta chains from one sample sequenced in a study of control samples from healthy donors and cancer patients. Some clones are missing from TCRdb's copy, which holds only in-frame ones; the method was immunoSEQ multiplex PCR. The profile covers about 75,000 clones, with over 65% appearing a single time and more than 12% taken by the ten largest. What was sequenced was blood. The source of these receptors is a man over 45 in good health.

The chain is built from TRBV7-2 and TRBJ1-1; TRBD1 is a possible D gene (6 bases). Per germline, CDR1 SGHTA and CDR2 FQGNSA. Trimming took off 5 bases at V and 4 bases at J, with 14 bases between the two ends. The CDR3 is 14 amino acids. The CDR3 protein is CASSPHRVSTEAFF. In DNA form, the CDR3 reads TGTGCCAGCAGCCCCCACAGGGTGAGCACTGAAGCTTTCTTT.

The chain has TRBV6-1 and TRBJ2-1; D may be TRBD1 (6 bases). Between the trimmed V and J ends, which lost 5 bases and 4 bases, there was a span of 18 bases. This CDR3 has 16 amino acids. Germline V gene sequence: CDR1 MNHNS, CDR2 SASEGT. The CDR3 DNA sequence: TGTGCCAGCAGTAAAGAAGCCGGGACACTATACAATGAGCAGTTCTTC. It yields the protein CASSKEAGTLYNEQFF.

The chain combines TRBV27 with TRBJ2-3; D gene ambiguous. V was pared by 3 bases and J by 4 bases, with 17 bases between. The CDR3 covers 16 residues. Looked up from germline, CDR1 is MNHEY and CDR2 is SMNVEV (reference sequence). Here the CDR3 reads CASSFRPDLYSDTQYF. For the CDR3, the DNA is TGTGCCAGCAGTTTTCGGCCAGACCTTTATTCAGATACGCAGTATTTT.

V usage is TRBV4-1 and J usage is TRBJ2-3; D uncertain. CDR3 length: 14 residues. Germline V gene lookup returns CDR1 MGHRA and CDR2 YSYEKL. Trimming stripped 1 base from V and 0 bases from J, with 5 bases between. The CDR3 region has the DNA TGCGCCAGCAGCCAAGGAGACAGCACAGATACGCAGTATTTT. Its translation: CASSQGDSTDTQYF.

The V and J genes are TRBV4-1 and TRBJ2-3; D possibly corresponds to TRBD1 (6 bases). Trimming cost V 3 bases and J 3 bases, with 13 bases left between them. This CDR3 has 15 residues. The germline CDR1 and CDR2 sequences are MGHRA and YSYEKL. The CDR3 DNA is TGCGCCAGCAGCCAGATGACAGGTTCGACAGATACGCAGTATTTT. It translates to CASSQMTGSTDTQYF.

This chain connects TRBV24-1 to TRBJ2-5; possibly TRBD1 for D (5 bases). The CDR3 is made up of 11 amino acids. Deletions cut 6 bases from V and 4 bases from J, with 5 bases between. Germline assignment: CDR1 KGHDR and CDR2 SFDVKD. The CDR3 reads CATSRGETQYF. CDR3 DNA: TGTGCCACCAGTAGGGGAGAGACCCAGTACTTC.

The rearrangement uses TRBV2 and TRBJ2-7; either TRBD1 or TRBD2 may fit D (6 bases each). V lost 7 bases and J lost 7, with 17 bases in between. CDR3 size: 13 residues. Per germline, CDR1 SNHLY and CDR2 FYNNEI. CDR3 protein: CASNRALGGEQYF. The CDR3 DNA follows: TGTGCCAGCAACCGGGCTCTAGGGGGGGAGCAGTACTTC.

The J gene is TRBJ1-5, the V gene TRBV6-5; D is perhaps TRBD1 (5 bases). There are 14 residues in the CDR3. Germline V gives CDR1 MNHEY, CDR2 SVGAGI. Trimming cost V 10 bases and J 2 bases, with 15 bases left between them. The CDR3 here is CATKGLEGNQPQHF. CDR3 DNA sequence: TGTGCCACTAAGGGGCTCGAAGGCAATCAGCCCCAGCATTTT.

The chain carries TRBV6-1 and TRBJ2-7; 9 bases are shared with TRBD2. Trimming at V came to 3 bases and at J to 5 bases, leaving 14 bases not matched to a gene. This CDR3 spans 17 amino acids. CDR1 MNHNS and CDR2 SASEGT come from the germline V gene. CDR3: CASSDLAGTLWGNEQYF. The CDR3 bases are TGTGCCAGCAGTGACCTAGCGGGGACCTTGTGGGGAAACGAGCAGTACTTC.

DNA for the CDR3: TGTGCCAGCAGCTTAGGGCGCGGACAGGGTGAATACGGCTACACCTTC. This translates into CASSLGRGQGEYGYTF. The V and J genes are TRBV7-8 and TRBJ1-2, with 8 bases lining up with TRBD1. This CDR3 region has 16 residues. Germline loops: CDR1 SGHVS, CDR2 FQNEAQ. Trimming at V came to 1 base and at J to 8 bases, leaving 12 bases not matched to a gene.

The chain links TRBV7-9 to TRBJ1-6; D uncertain. There are 13 residues in the CDR3. CDR1 is SEHNR, CDR2 FQNEAQ, per germline (reference sequence). V dropped 3 bases and J dropped 6 bases, with 6 bases sitting between them. DNA for the CDR3: TGTGCCAGCAGCTTGCAGGCTAATTCACCCCTCCACTTT. Amino acids: CASSLQANSPLHF.

This clone has only a few counts. The V and J genes are TRBV4-1 and TRBJ1-5; TRBD1 might be the D (6 bases). V shed 0 bases and J shed 1 base, with 19 bases lying between them. Germline CDR1 MGHRA, CDR2 YSYEKL. The CDR3 consists of 19 residues. CDR3 sequence: CASSQEGGPGTGSNQPQHF. The CDR3 coding sequence is TGCGCCAGCAGCCAAGAGGGGGGGCCAGGGACTGGGAGCAATCAGCCCCAGCATTTT.

V usage is TRBV30 and J usage is TRBJ2-1; no reliable D call. Germline V lookup: CDR1 GTSNPN, CDR2 SVGIG (reference sequence). This CDR3 spans 13 amino acids. Trimming pared 3 bases from V and 7 bases from J, leaving 13 bases between. The chain's CDR3 is CAWRGNIGNEQFF. CDR3 sequence (DNA): TGTGCCTGGAGGGGTAATATAGGGAATGAGCAGTTCTTC.

V usage is TRBV5-1 and J usage is TRBJ1-4, with 8 bases aligning to TRBD1. Unmatched junction bases numbered 4, after V lost 4 bases and J lost 2 bases. Germline V gives CDR1 SGHRS, CDR2 YFSETQ. This CDR3 is built from 15 residues. The CDR3 loop reads CASSPQGGTNEKLFF. CDR3 DNA: TGCGCCAGCAGCCCACAGGGGGGCACTAATGAAAAACTGTTTTTT.

CDR3 bases: TGTGCCAGCAGCTTAAGCTTCAGGGGACAGGGGGCAGATACGCAGTATTTT. Translating gives CASSLSFRGQGADTQYF. The chain employs TRBV7-2 and TRBJ2-3; 11 bases match TRBD1. V gave up 2 bases and J gave up 4 bases; unmatched junction bases: 8. The CDR3 is made up of 17 amino acids. CDR1 is SGHTA, CDR2 FQGNSA, per germline.

The CDR3 region is CASSLRRVVGYTF. CDR3 nucleotides: TGTGCCAGCAGCTTGCGCAGGGTAGTTGGCTACACCTTC. V gene TRBV5-8 combines with J gene TRBJ1-2, with a weak D call TRBD1 (5 bases). The CDR3 has 13 residues. The V gene's germline CDR1 is SGHTS and CDR2 YDEGEE. Between the trimmed V and J ends, which lost 1 base and 7 bases, there was a span of 11 bases.

J is TRBJ2-7 and V is TRBV6-6; 8 bases map to TRBD2. CDR1 is MNHNY and CDR2 is SVGAGI in the germline V gene (reference sequence). Trimming cost V 0 bases and J 1 base; bases outside gene matches: 5. The CDR3 length is 16 residues. CDR3 nucleotides: TGTGCCAGCAGTTACTCGCAAGCGGGAGTATCCTACGAGCAGTACTTC. It codes for CASSYSQAGVSYEQYF.

The chain uses TRBV27 and TRBJ2-3, with D perhaps matching TRBD1 or TRBD2 (5 bases each). The CDR3 spans 15 residues. The ends were cut back, 6 bases at V and 4 bases at J, with 17 bases in the middle. The germline V gene has CDR1 MNHEY and CDR2 SMNVEV (reference sequence). Here the CDR3 DNA reads TGTGCCAGCAGACCCACGGGGACCAACGCAGATACGCAGTATTTT. Encoded protein: CASRPTGTNADTQYF.

The chain employs TRBV5-8 and TRBJ2-5, with 7 bases lining up with TRBD1. Losses at the gene ends were 4 bases for V and 4 bases for J; bases not matched to a gene: 10. Germline CDR1 and CDR2: SGHTS and YDEGEE. The CDR3 sequence is 15 residues long. CDR3 residues: CASSPGDRKRETQYF. The CDR3 DNA reads as TGTGCCAGCAGCCCAGGGGACAGAAAACGAGAGACCCAGTACTTC.

J is TRBJ2-3 and V is TRBV7-9, with D perhaps matching TRBD1 or TRBD2 (5 bases each). Trimming left V 5 bases short and J 8 bases short, with 11 bases between. The germline CDR1 and CDR2 sequences are SEHNR and FQNEAQ (reference sequence). The CDR3 runs 12 residues. The CDR3 region is CASSRDDGTQYF. CDR3 sequence (DNA): TGTGCCAGCAGCCGGGACGACGGTACGCAGTATTTT.

This clone was seen once. The chain couples TRBV29-1 to TRBJ2-7; 9 positions agree with TRBD2. The CDR3 contains 14 residues. With 5 bases clipped from V and 3 bases from J, the junction kept 8 bases outside the gene matches. CDR1 is SQVTM, CDR2 ANQGSEA, per germline. The CDR3 is CSVKASGTFYEQYF. Here the CDR3 DNA reads TGCAGCGTTAAGGCTAGCGGGACATTCTACGAGCAGTACTTC.

The chain couples TRBV5-6 to TRBJ2-1, with 7 bases fitting TRBD2. The germline CDR1 and CDR2 sequences are SGHDT and YYEEEE. V was pared by 9 bases and J by 8 bases, with 17 bases of the junction left unmatched. The CDR3 is 15 amino acids. The CDR3: CATNGRRLAEDEQFF. CDR3 coding DNA: TGTGCCACTAACGGGAGGAGGCTAGCGGAAGATGAGCAGTTCTTC.

The gene calls are TRBV11-3 and TRBJ2-1, with 9 nucleotides matching TRBD2. The CDR3 sequence is 14 residues long. V shed 4 bases, J shed 6 bases, and the junction held 4 bases outside the gene matches. CDR1 and CDR2 (germline): SGHNT, YENEEA. The CDR3 bases are TGTGCCAGCAGCTCCCTAGCGGGACTCAATGAGCAGTTCTTC. Its protein product is CASSSLAGLNEQFF.

This clone was seen more than once but under ten times. The V and J genes are TRBV7-2 and TRBJ1-2; D might be TRBD1 (5 bases). The germline V gene has CDR1 SGHTA and CDR2 FQGNSA. Trimming took 10 bases from V and 8 from J, leaving 20 bases between them. This CDR3 has 13 amino acids. The chain's CDR3 is CATERSGVEGYTF. The DNA of the CDR3 is TGTGCCACCGAACGATCGGGGGTAGAAGGCTACACCTTC.

The genes are TRBV9 and TRBJ1-4, with a tentative D call TRBD1 (5 bases). Germline lookup yields CDR1 SGDLS and CDR2 YYNGEE. The germline V and J ends were trimmed by 3 bases and 6 bases, with 12 bases remaining between them. The CDR3 covers 14 residues. CDR3 nucleotide sequence: TGTGCCAGCAGCGCTACAGGTGGAGATGAAAAACTGTTTTTT. It yields the protein CASSATGGDEKLFF.

The CDR3: CASSQGLAGGDGYNEQFF. In DNA, the CDR3 is TGTGCCAGCAGCCAGGGACTAGCGGGAGGCGACGGTTACAATGAGCAGTTCTTC. This sequence joins TRBV7-2 and TRBJ2-1; 15 bases align to TRBD2. Germline assignment: CDR1 SGHTA and CDR2 FQGNSA. The CDR3 is 18 amino acids. Germline trimming cut 5 bases from V and 4 bases from J; bases unmatched to any gene: 9.

This chain joins TRBV29-1 and TRBJ2-2; 7 bases line up with TRBD2. The CDR3 is 12 amino acids. From germline, CDR1 is SQVTM and CDR2 ANQGSEA. V lost 3 bases, J lost 8 bases, and 3 bases stayed unmatched. The DNA for the CDR3 is TGCAGCGTTGAGGGAGGGCTAGGGGAGCTGTTTTTT. As protein: CSVEGGLGELFF.